These 15 T cell receptor beta chains were sequenced from one sample in a study of Siglec-9 on CD8 T cells in melanoma. Clones were read by immunoSEQ multiplex PCR, and TCRdb kept only the in-frame ones, dropping some. The table shows 25,000 to 30,000 clones, with about 80% occurring only once. Sequencing was carried out using Siglec-9- CD8+ T cells sorted from blood. All receptors come from a human donor in good health.

The genes are TRBV29-1 and TRBJ2-1; D unresolved. From germline, CDR1 is SQVTM and CDR2 ANQGSEA. CDR3 length: 10 residues. The ends were cut back, 4 bases at V and 6 bases at J, with 4 bases in the middle. CDR3 region: CSVGGNEQFF. In DNA, the CDR3 is TGCAGCGTTGGAGGCAATGAGCAGTTCTTC.

The V gene is TRBV7-9, the J gene TRBJ2-1; no definite D call. The V end was cut by 5 bases, the J end by 10 bases, with 6 bases between. The CDR3 loop spans 10 amino acids. Germline CDR1 is SEHNR and CDR2 is FQNEAQ (reference sequence). The CDR3 nucleotides are TGTGCCAGCAGCCTACGGGAGCAGTTCTTC. Its translation is CASSLREQFF. The whole variable domain, filled in from reference TRBV7-9 and TRBJ2-1, reads DTGVSQNPRHKITKRGQNVTFRCDPISEHNRLYWYRQTLGQGPEFLTYFQNEAQLEKSRLLSDRFSAERPKGSFSTLEIQRTEQGDSAMYLCASSLREQFFGPGTRLTVL.

The chain employs TRBV27 and TRBJ2-7; 12 positions agree with TRBD2. Trimming cost V 5 bases and J 4 bases; bases outside gene matches: 3. This CDR3 spans 14 amino acids. Per the germline V gene, CDR1 is MNHEY and CDR2 is SMNVEV (reference sequence). CDR3 nucleotide sequence: TGTGCCAGCAGTCTGGGGACTAGCGGGTACGAGCAGTACTTC. Its translation: CASSLGTSGYEQYF.

V is TRBV4-1 and J is TRBJ2-1; no firm D call. The V end lost 3 bases, the J end lost 9 bases, and 6 bases lay between the germline ends. Germline CDR1 MGHRA, CDR2 YSYEKL. The length of the CDR3 is 11 residues. The CDR3, as DNA: TGCGCCAGCAGCCACGGTAGTGAGCAGTTCTTC. It is translated as CASSHGSEQFF.

This chain joins TRBV5-4 and TRBJ2-7, with D unresolved. Germline V gene lookup returns CDR1 SGHNT and CDR2 YYREEE (reference sequence). The CDR3 consists of 14 residues. Deletions cut 2 bases from V and 0 bases from J, with 9 bases between. For the CDR3, the DNA is TGTGCCAGCAGCTTATGGGGTAGCTCCTACGAGCAGTACGTC. Amino acids: CASSLWGSSYEQYV.

The gene calls are TRBV10-1 and TRBJ1-1, with D tentatively TRBD1 (6 bases). This CDR3 contains 15 residues. V lost 7 bases and J lost 0, with 15 bases in between. CDR1 and CDR2 from the germline V gene are WNHNN and SYGVQD (reference sequence). The CDR3: CASTDSRGLNTEAFF. CDR3 DNA sequence: TGCGCCAGCACGGACAGCCGGGGCCTGAACACTGAAGCTTTCTTT.

The chain recombines TRBV9 with TRBJ2-2; 9 nucleotides agree with TRBD1. CDR1 and CDR2 (germline): SGDLS, YYNGEE. V lost 4 bases and J lost 3; bases outside the gene matches: 10. The CDR3 loop spans 17 amino acids. The CDR3 loop reads CASSTFHRGPDTGELFF. The DNA for the CDR3 is TGTGCCAGCAGCACATTCCACAGGGGGCCCGACACCGGGGAGCTGTTTTTT.

V and J are TRBV11-2 and TRBJ2-7, with D tentatively TRBD1 (6 bases). Trimming took off 3 bases at V and 5 bases at J, with 14 bases between the two ends. This CDR3 spans 14 amino acids. Germline V gene lookup returns CDR1 SGHAT and CDR2 FQNNGV. CDR3 residues: CASSFRTGFNEQYF. The CDR3 bases are TGTGCCAGCAGCTTTCGAACAGGGTTCAACGAGCAGTACTTC.

This clone turned up a few times. V and J are TRBV6-1 and TRBJ2-7; 11 bases are a match to TRBD2. V shed 1 base, J shed 7 bases, and the junction held 9 bases outside the gene matches. Germline V gives CDR1 MNHNS, CDR2 SASEGT. The CDR3 spans 16 residues. The CDR3 sequence is CASSEVGTSGRSEQYV. The CDR3 DNA reads TGTGCCAGCAGTGAAGTTGGGACTAGCGGCCGTTCGGAGCAGTACGTC.

The chain uses TRBV19 and TRBJ2-1, with TRBD2 as a possible D gene (5 bases). With 6 bases removed from V and 3 bases from J, the gap between germline ends came to 15 bases. CDR1 is LNHDA, CDR2 SQIVND, per germline (reference sequence). CDR3 length: 15 residues. In DNA, the CDR3 is TGTGCCAGTAGCCCGGGCCGACTATTCTACAATGAGCAGTTCTTC. This translates into CASSPGRLFYNEQFF.

This chain connects TRBV10-1 to TRBJ2-7, with TRBD1 matching 12 bases. Looked up from germline, CDR1 is WNHNN and CDR2 is SYGVQD (reference sequence). The V segment lost 3 bases and the J segment 6 bases; nucleotides outside the gene matches: 3. This CDR3 is 14 amino acids long. The CDR3 sequence is CASSEGTGGFEQYV. The CDR3, as DNA: TGCGCCAGCAGTGAAGGGACAGGGGGCTTCGAGCAGTACGTC.

V gene TRBV5-6 combines with J gene TRBJ1-5; 7 bases match TRBD1. Germline V gene lookup returns CDR1 SGHDT and CDR2 YYEEEE. The CDR3 totals 13 residues. V shed 2 bases and J 7 bases; nucleotides not matched to a gene: 3. The CDR3 bases are TGTGCCAGCAGCTTCAGGGGGGAGCAGCCCCAGCATTTT. Protein product: CASSFRGEQPQHF.

The genes are TRBV7-9 and TRBJ2-1; D is perhaps TRBD2 (6 bases). V lost 5 bases and J 7 bases, leaving 21 bases between the germline ends. Germline V gene sequence: CDR1 SEHNR, CDR2 FQNEAQ (reference sequence). The CDR3 extends over 16 amino acids. The CDR3 DNA follows: TGTGCCAGCAGCCCTACTAGTACTAGCATCTGGAATGAGCAGTTCTTC. This translates into CASSPTSTSIWNEQFF.

The chain joins TRBV7-9 to TRBJ2-1; D not resolved. Trimming removed 6 bases from V and 1 base from J, with 10 bases in between. This CDR3 comprises 14 residues. Germline CDR1 SEHNR, CDR2 FQNEAQ (reference sequence). The CDR3 nucleotides read TGTGCCAGCAGGCAGGCAGGTTCCTACAATGAGCAGTTCTTC. Translated: CASRQAGSYNEQFF.

CDR3: CASSSGWSTEAFF. CDR3 sequence (DNA): TGTGCCAGCAGCTCTGGCTGGAGCACTGAAGCTTTCTTT. The gene calls are TRBV7-6 and TRBJ1-1, with D hard to call. The germline V and J ends were trimmed by 4 bases and 4 bases, with 10 bases remaining between them. CDR1 and CDR2 from the germline V gene are SGHVS and FNYEAQ. This CDR3 has 13 residues.